This TCR beta chain was identified during a study of cytomegalovirus exposure and HLA in healthy donors. There are 16 residues in the CDR3. Per germline, CDR1 SGHRS and CDR2 YFSETQ. Between the trimmed V and J ends, which lost 3 bases and 1 base, there was a span of 17 bases. TCRdb's copy holds only in-frame clones and misses some; the assay was immunoSEQ multiplex PCR. Of around 150,000 clones listed, 85% are singletons. This clonotype originated in a man under 40 in good health and CMV-seropositive. The J gene is TRBJ2-7, the V gene TRBV5-1; tentative D call: TRBD2 (6 bases). Sequenced sample: PBMCs. For the CDR3, the DNA is TGCGCCAGCAGCTCCTCTTCAGCGGGTTGGTCCTACGAGCAGTACTTC. This sequence encodes CASSSSSAGWSYEQYF.